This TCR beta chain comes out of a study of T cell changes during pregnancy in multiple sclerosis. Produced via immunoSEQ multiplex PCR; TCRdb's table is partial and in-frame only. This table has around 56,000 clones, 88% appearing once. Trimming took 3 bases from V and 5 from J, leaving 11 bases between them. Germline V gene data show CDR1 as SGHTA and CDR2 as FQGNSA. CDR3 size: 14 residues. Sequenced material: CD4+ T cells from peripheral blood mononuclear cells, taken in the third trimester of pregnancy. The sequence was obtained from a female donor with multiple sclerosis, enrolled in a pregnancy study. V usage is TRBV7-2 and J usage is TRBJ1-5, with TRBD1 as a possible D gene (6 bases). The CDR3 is CASSFGGGYQPQHF. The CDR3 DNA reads TGTGCCAGCAGCTTTGGGGGGGGCTATCAGCCCCAGCATTTT.